The 19 T cell receptor beta chains below all came from one sample that was sequenced in a study of T cell repertoires in cytomegalovirus infection (dated by TCRdb to between 2018 and 2021). Sequencing used an Illumina HiSeq 1500. TCRdb itself trimmed the public reads at Q25 with fastp, ran MiXCR and retained productive beta chains. One record per CDR3 amino acid sequence lists the most common genes and DNA. For this sample there are around 180,000 distinct CDR3 sequences; 28% appear just once. The ten most abundant clones make up roughly 31% of the sample. Sequencing input: PBMCs. The receptors stem from a human donor in good health (CMV status not recorded). Some clones in this sample may be carry-over from other donors' samples.

The V and J genes are TRBV5-1 and TRBJ1-1; TRBD1 is a possible D gene (5 bases). The CDR3 is 14 residues long. V gave up 3 bases and J gave up 5 bases, with 14 bases separating them. Germline-derived CDR1 and CDR2 are SGHRS and YFSETQ. DNA of the CDR3: TGCGCCAGCAGCTCGGGACCCGGGAGGACTGAAGCTTTCTTT. Protein sequence: CASSSGPGRTEAFF.

This clonotype was counted a single time. The rearrangement joins TRBV19 to TRBJ2-5; no definite D call. Between the trimmed V and J ends, which lost 3 bases and 0 bases, there was a span of 8 bases. Germline V lookup: CDR1 LNHDA, CDR2 SQIVND (reference sequence). The CDR3 length is 14 residues. The CDR3 loop is CASSINKYQETQYF. The CDR3 nucleotides are TGTGCCAGTAGTATTAACAAGTACCAAGAGACCCAGTACTTC.

The J gene is TRBJ2-7, the V gene TRBV7-9, with D perhaps being TRBD1 or TRBD2 (5 bases each). The CDR3 is 13 amino acids. Trimming left V 5 bases short and J 3 bases short, with 11 bases between. The V gene's germline CDR1 is SEHNR and CDR2 FQNEAQ (reference sequence). The CDR3 here is CASSPEGNYEQYF. CDR3 nucleotide sequence: TGTGCCAGCAGCCCCGAGGGGAACTACGAGCAGTACTTC.

The chain is built from TRBV20-1 and TRBJ1-1; D remains unclear. Trimming removed 3 bases from V and 2 bases from J, with 7 bases in between. The CDR3 loop spans 12 amino acids. CDR1 is DFQATT, CDR2 SNEGSKA, per germline (reference sequence). The CDR3 region is CSARRVNTEAFF. DNA of the CDR3: TGCAGTGCTAGGAGGGTAAACACTGAAGCTTTCTTT.

The chain employs TRBV7-9 and TRBJ2-5, with TRBD2 matching over 8 bases. This CDR3 has 16 residues. J gave up 1 base and V 5 bases, and 9 bases lay outside the gene matches. Germline CDR1 is SEHNR and CDR2 is FQNEAQ (reference sequence). The CDR3 bases are TGTGCCAGCAGCCGGGGGAGCGGGGGCCTCCAAGAGACCCAGTACTTC. Its translation: CASSRGSGGLQETQYF.

This sequence joins TRBV7-9 and TRBJ1-5; D not resolved. Trimming removed 3 bases at V and 1 base at J, with 4 bases between. Germline assignment: CDR1 SEHNR and CDR2 FQNEAQ (reference sequence). The CDR3 runs 13 residues. CDR3 sequence (DNA): TGTGCCAGCAGCTTTGAGAGCAATCAGCCCCAGCATTTT. Translated: CASSFESNQPQHF.

This clonotype turned up a few times. The chain employs TRBV7-6 and TRBJ1-1; no reliable D call. Germline assignment: CDR1 SGHVS and CDR2 FNYEAQ. This CDR3 is built from 10 residues. V was pared by 3 bases and J by 10 bases, with 6 bases between. In DNA, the CDR3 is TGTGCCAGCAGCTTTCCCCCAGCTTTCTTT. It is translated as CASSFPPAFF.

This chain joins TRBV4-1 and TRBJ1-4; D not certain. V gave up 4 bases and J gave up 2 bases, with 5 bases separating them. From germline, CDR1 is MGHRA and CDR2 YSYEKL. The CDR3 runs 13 residues. CDR3 in amino acids: CASSLRTNEKLFF. The CDR3 DNA reads as TGCGCCAGCAGCCTCCGGACTAATGAAAAACTGTTTTTT.

The CDR3 loop is CSGGDTYNEQFF. Written as DNA, the CDR3 is TGCAGCGGCGGGGACACCTACAATGAGCAGTTCTTC. The V and J genes are TRBV29-1 and TRBJ2-1; TRBD1 or TRBD2 may be the D gene (6 bases each). The germline CDR1 and CDR2 sequences are SQVTM and ANQGSEA. Trimming left V 7 bases short and J 2 bases short, with 9 bases between. This CDR3 has 12 residues.

This chain connects TRBV6-5 to TRBJ2-3; TRBD2 matches at 8 bases. Germline V lookup: CDR1 MNHEY, CDR2 SVGAGI. The CDR3 is 16 amino acids. Trimming took 2 bases from V and 1 from J; bases not matched to a gene: 5. The CDR3 loop is CASSYTRGGRTDTQYF. In DNA, the CDR3 is TGTGCCAGCAGTTACACACGGGGGGGTCGCACAGATACGCAGTATTTT.

The J gene is TRBJ1-2, the V gene TRBV6-6; possibly TRBD1 for D (5 bases). The V and J ends lost 5 bases and 4 bases respectively, with 14 bases between them. Germline CDR1 is MNHNY and CDR2 is SVGAGI (reference sequence). This CDR3 is built from 14 residues. In DNA, the CDR3 is TGTGCCAGCAGTATCGGGACGGAGACCTATGGCTACACCTTC. It encodes CASSIGTETYGYTF.

This chain uses TRBV7-2 with TRBJ1-1; the D is unclear. Per germline, CDR1 SGHTA and CDR2 FQGNSA. The length of the CDR3 is 13 residues. The V and J ends lost 3 bases and 7 bases respectively, with 12 bases between them. The CDR3 sequence is CASSFSVAIEAFF. The CDR3 region has the DNA TGTGCCAGCAGCTTTAGTGTAGCTATTGAAGCTTTCTTT.

The chain recombines TRBV9 with TRBJ1-1; D gene ambiguous. V lost 3 bases and J 1 base, leaving 22 bases between the germline ends. This CDR3 region has 18 residues. Germline CDR1 SGDLS, CDR2 YYNGEE. CDR3 residues: CASSGGEGTFLENTEAFF. The DNA of the CDR3 is TGTGCCAGCAGCGGTGGGGAGGGAACGTTCCTTGAGAACACTGAAGCTTTCTTT.

This clonotype was counted only a few times. V usage is TRBV11-2 and J usage is TRBJ2-5; 7 bases match TRBD2. With 0 bases clipped from V and 3 bases from J, the junction kept 1 base outside the gene matches. Germline values: CDR1 SGHAT, CDR2 FQNNGV. The CDR3 consists of 14 residues. This CDR3 is CASSLELAEETQYF. In DNA, the CDR3 is TGTGCCAGCAGCTTAGAGCTAGCGGAAGAGACCCAGTACTTC.

This clonotype has just one count. V and J are TRBV30 and TRBJ1-1; unclear D gene. CDR3 length equals 14 residues. CDR1 GTSNPN and CDR2 SVGIG come from the germline V gene (reference sequence). V was pared by 3 bases and J by 0 bases, with 11 bases between. The CDR3 here is CAWRRRGLNTEAFF. The CDR3, as DNA: TGTGCCTGGAGGAGAAGAGGATTGAACACTGAAGCTTTCTTT. Looking up the rest from reference TRBV30 and TRBJ1-1 gives the full variable domain: SQTIHQWPATLVQPVGSPLSLECTVEGTSNPNLYWYRQAAGRGLQLLFYSVGIGQISSEVPQNLSASRPQDRQFILSSKKLLLSDSGFYLCAWRRRGLNTEAFFGQGTRLTVV.

This clonotype has only a few counts. V is TRBV5-1 and J is TRBJ2-2; 9 bases line up with TRBD1. CDR1 and CDR2 (germline): SGHRS, YFSETQ. The junction had 3 bases not matched to a gene; V was cut back by 4 bases and J by 5 bases. There are 14 residues in the CDR3. Here the CDR3 DNA reads TGCGCCAGCAGCCCGACAGGGGGAACCGGGGAGCTGTTTTTT. Protein product: CASSPTGGTGELFF.

Within the sample, this clonotype is medium-sized (0.01 to 0.1%). The V and J genes are TRBV7-9 and TRBJ2-5; no clear D gene. This CDR3 is built from 11 residues. Between the trimmed V and J ends, which lost 2 bases and 2 bases, there was a span of 0 bases. Germline V gene data show CDR1 as SEHNR and CDR2 as FQNEAQ (reference sequence). CDR3 in DNA: TGTGCCAGCAGCTTACAAGAGACCCAGTACTTC. It translates to CASSLQETQYF.

This clonotype showed up just once. The chain recombines TRBV11-2 with TRBJ1-2; D might be TRBD1 (6 bases). Germline loops: CDR1 SGHAT, CDR2 FQNNGV. The CDR3 is 13 amino acids. V lost 5 bases and J 3 bases, leaving 10 bases between the germline ends. The CDR3 DNA sequence: TGTGCCAGCAGCCGGGACACGTACTATGGCTACACCTTC. This gives the protein CASSRDTYYGYTF. Full variable domain (remainder filled in from reference TRBV11-2 and TRBJ1-2): EAGVAQSPRYKIIEKRQSVAFWCNPISGHATLYWYQQILGQGPKLLIQFQNNGVVDDSQLPKDRFSAERLKGVDSTLKIQPAKLEDSAVYLCASSRDTYYGYTFGSGTRLTVV.

This clonotype was seen repeatedly, ten times or more. This chain joins TRBV7-9 and TRBJ2-4; possible D gene TRBD1, 5 bases. The V end lost 5 bases, the J end lost 7 bases, and 18 bases lay between the germline ends. The CDR3 is 15 residues long. CDR1 and CDR2 from the germline V gene are SEHNR and FQNEAQ (reference sequence). CDR3 DNA sequence: TGTGCCAGCAGCCTCGACAGTCTGGCCGGGAACATTCAGTACTTC. This translates into CASSLDSLAGNIQYF.